This TCR beta chain comes out of a study of memory CD4+ T cells and cytomegalovirus serostatus. Whole-study findings and limits: The CMV-associated TCR signature appears largely within the CD4+ memory repertoire.

The germline V gene has CDR1 MNHEY and CDR2 SVGAGI. V was trimmed by 2 bases and J by 5 bases, leaving 3 bases between them. The CDR3 spans 11 residues. Original processing methods: After removing out-of-frame reads, around 2,100,000 distinct TCRbeta sequences remained. Some clones are missing from TCRdb's copy, which holds only in-frame ones; the method was immunoSEQ multiplex PCR. The D gene and trimming were derived from the DNA, and the V and J assignments and clone size from that table. The data contain 40,000 to 50,000 clones, 60% to 80% of them singletons. Comment on this clone: Its antigen is still unknown. Within the sample, other DNA sequences also encode this same CDR3.

The sort gate was single viable CD3+CD4+CD8-CD45RO+ cells for memory CD4+ T cells. Serostatus was set by detecting CMV pp150, pp28, p38, p52 IgG. Sequenced: memory CD4+ T cells from blood. The sequence was obtained from an adult in good health and CMV-seronegative. The V gene is TRBV6-5, the J gene TRBJ2-5, with D unresolved. The CDR3 sequence: CASSYGETQYF. The CDR3 coding sequence is TGTGCCAGCAGTTACGGGGAGACCCAGTACTTC.